These 26 T cell receptor beta chains were all obtained from the same sample, sequenced in a study of cytomegalovirus exposure and HLA in healthy donors. The PCR employed 60 Vbeta primers together with 13 Jbeta primers. The data were produced by immunoSEQ multiplex PCR, yet TCRdb's version contains in-frame clones alone and is incomplete. Of about 140,000 clones listed, roughly three quarters are singletons. What was sequenced was PBMCs. Receptors were obtained from a young man in good health and CMV-seronegative.

The rearrangement joins TRBV14 to TRBJ2-5, with D possibly being TRBD1 (5 bases). The CDR3 consists of 13 residues. CDR1 is SGHDN, CDR2 FVKESK, per germline. V was clipped by 6 bases and J by 5 bases, with 13 bases between them. The CDR3 loop reads CASRIQGVETQYF. Here the CDR3 DNA reads TGTGCCAGCAGGATCCAAGGGGTGGAGACCCAGTACTTC. The full variable domain, its missing parts supplied by reference TRBV14 and TRBJ2-5, is EAGVTQFPSHSVIEKGQTVTLRCDPISGHDNLYWYRRVMGKEIKFLLHFVKESKQDESGMPNNRFLAERTGGTYSTLKVQPAELEDSGVYFCASRIQGVETQYFGPGTRLLVL.

The J gene is TRBJ2-1, the V gene TRBV11-2, with 7 bases that match TRBD2. The germline gives CDR1 SGHAT, CDR2 FQNNGV. Germline trimming cut 5 bases from V and 9 bases from J; bases unmatched to any gene: 13. The length of the CDR3 is 15 residues. CDR3 in amino acids: CASSLPGAGVVEQFF. CDR3 bases: TGTGCCAGCAGCCTCCCTGGGGCGGGAGTGGTTGAGCAGTTCTTC.

This chain uses TRBV5-8 with TRBJ2-5, with 9 bases matching TRBD1. This CDR3 is built from 16 residues. The V gene's germline CDR1 is SGHTS and CDR2 YDEGEE. The junction had 8 bases not matched to a gene; V was cut back by 4 bases and J by 1 base. In DNA form, the CDR3 reads TGTGCCAGCAGCGAACAGGGGGCAACAGTCCAAGAGACCCAGTACTTC. Its protein is CASSEQGATVQETQYF.

The chain joins TRBV5-4 to TRBJ2-5, with 8 bases identical to TRBD2. The end of the DNA fits TRBJ2-7 better, so the J call may be wrong. The CDR3 contains 16 residues. Looked up from germline, CDR1 is SGHNT and CDR2 is YYREEE (reference sequence). The CDR3 protein is CASRDTSGSLTPEQYF. CDR3 in DNA: TGTGCCAGCAGGGATACTAGCGGCTCGCTTACCCCCGAGCAGTACTTC.

This clone showed up many times. V is TRBV27 and J is TRBJ1-1, with TRBD1 matching over 7 bases. V dropped 6 bases and J dropped 4; count of bases not matched to a gene: 5. This CDR3 region has 13 residues. Germline V gives CDR1 MNHEY, CDR2 SMNVEV (reference sequence). CDR3 nucleotides: TGTGCCAGCAGCCTAGGGGGCGGCACTGAAGCTTTCTTT. The encoded protein is CASSLGGGTEAFF.

The gene calls are TRBV2 and TRBJ2-1; unclear D gene. Looked up from germline, CDR1 is SNHLY and CDR2 is FYNNEI. The V and J ends lost 6 bases and 0 bases respectively, with 12 bases between them. The CDR3 is made up of 15 amino acids. The CDR3 sequence: CASRAGFYSYNEQFF. CDR3 sequence (DNA): TGTGCCAGCAGGGCCGGGTTCTACTCCTACAATGAGCAGTTCTTC.

The chain joins TRBV28 to TRBJ2-7, with TRBD2 matching over 9 bases. The CDR3 runs to 15 residues. V was pared by 6 bases and J by 2 bases, with 8 bases of the junction left unmatched. Germline V gives CDR1 MDHEN, CDR2 SYDVKM. This chain's CDR3 is CASRLAGGKAYEQYF. CDR3 DNA sequence: TGTGCCAGCAGACTAGCGGGCGGGAAGGCCTACGAGCAGTACTTC.

Concerning this clone: Other DNA variants within this sample encode the same CDR3. The chain combines TRBV5-1 with TRBJ2-1; 11 bases line up with TRBD2. Germline CDR1 reads SGHRS; CDR2 reads YFSETQ. V shed 1 base, J shed 4 bases, and the junction held 1 base outside the gene matches. This CDR3 comprises 15 residues. The DNA of the CDR3 is TGCGCCAGCAGCTTGACTAGCGGGAGTTACAATGAGCAGTTCTTC. Protein: CASSLTSGSYNEQFF.

This clone was found a few times. The chain links TRBV5-4 to TRBJ2-7; possible D gene TRBD1, 7 bases. The length of the CDR3 is 14 residues. CDR1 and CDR2 (germline): SGHNT, YYREEE (reference sequence). Trimming left V 7 bases short and J 0 bases short, with 14 bases between. The CDR3 nucleotides are TGTGCCAGCTCGCCAGGGGGGCACTCCTACGAGCAGTACTTC. Its translation is CASSPGGHSYEQYF.

The chain has TRBV2 and TRBJ1-1; D call uncertain. Trimming removed 6 bases at V and 1 base at J, with 6 bases between. The germline gives CDR1 SNHLY, CDR2 FYNNEI. The length of the CDR3 is 12 residues. Written as DNA, the CDR3 is TGTGCCAGCAGACATTGGAACACTGAAGCTTTCTTT. Encoded protein: CASRHWNTEAFF.

The chain is built from TRBV5-1 and TRBJ1-1; possible D gene TRBD1, 6 bases. This CDR3 spans 14 amino acids. The germline V gene encodes CDR1 SGHRS and CDR2 YFSETQ. V lost 0 bases, J lost 3 bases, and 9 bases lay in between. The CDR3 sequence: CASSLGPGDTEAFF. The CDR3 region has the DNA TGCGCCAGCAGCTTGGGCCCAGGGGACACTGAAGCTTTCTTT. The full variable domain, completed using reference TRBV5-1 and TRBJ1-1, is KAGVTQTPRYLIKTRGQQVTLSCSPISGHRSVSWYQQTPGQGLQFLFEYFSETQRNKGNFPGRFSGRQFSNSRSEMNVSTLELGDSALYLCASSLGPGDTEAFFGQGTRLTVV.

This clone was counted only a few times. Other DNA variants within this sample encode the same CDR3. The rearrangement uses TRBV7-2 and TRBJ1-5; D is possibly TRBD1 (5 bases). The CDR3 is made up of 14 amino acids. Trimming shortened V by 3 bases and J by 1 base, and 7 bases separated the two germline ends. Germline CDR1 and CDR2: SGHTA and FQGNSA. CDR3 sequence: CASSLGQSNQPQHF. CDR3 nucleotide sequence: TGTGCCAGCAGCTTGGGGCAGAGCAATCAGCCCCAGCATTTT.

This chain joins TRBV7-9 and TRBJ2-5; a weak D match, TRBD2 (6 bases). The CDR3 runs 15 residues. Germline CDR1 is SEHNR and CDR2 is FQNEAQ (reference sequence). Trimming took 6 bases from V and 4 from J, leaving 18 bases between them. In DNA, the CDR3 is TGTGCCAGCAGTTATAGCGGATTCGATGTAGAGACCCAGTACTTC. This codes for CASSYSGFDVETQYF.

The chain carries TRBV23-1 and TRBJ2-5; weak D call: TRBD2 (6 bases). TRBV23-1 is classed as an ORF, of uncertain function. Trimming pared 5 bases from V and 5 bases from J, leaving 18 bases between. The CDR3 extends over 15 amino acids. The DNA for the CDR3 is TGCGCCAGCAGTGGGGGGACCCCCGAGGGGGAGACCCAGTACTTC. This codes for CASSGGTPEGETQYF.

The chain employs TRBV28 and TRBJ1-1; D not certain. Trimming removed 4 bases from V and 1 base from J, with 10 bases in between. The CDR3 is 14 residues long. Germline CDR1 and CDR2: MDHEN and SYDVKM. The CDR3 nucleotides are TGTGCCAGCAGTTACTCCCAAGCGAACACTGAAGCTTTCTTT. This sequence encodes CASSYSQANTEAFF.

This clone was counted once. In the same sample, other DNA sequences code for this CDR3. The chain couples TRBV30 to TRBJ2-2, with a possible D match to TRBD2 (5 bases). Germline loops: CDR1 GTSNPN, CDR2 SVGIG (reference sequence). This CDR3 contains 12 residues. V was trimmed by 5 bases and J by 6 bases, leaving 10 bases between them. CDR3 bases: TGTGCCTGGGGCCGCGGGCCCGGGGAGCTGTTTTTT. This encodes CAWGRGPGELFF.

Comment on this clone: One junction end does not reproduce the germline sequence, and a read error may be involved. The CDR3 DNA sequence: TGTTCCAGCAGCTTGAGGGAGACAGATACGCAGTATTTT. This codes for CSSSLRETDTQYF. The genes are TRBV7-9 and TRBJ2-3; a weak D match, TRBD2 (5 bases). The CDR3 has 13 amino acids. Looked up from germline, CDR1 is SEHNR and CDR2 is FQNEAQ (reference sequence).

The chain uses TRBV19 and TRBJ2-7, with a weak D call TRBD2 (6 bases). The germline gives CDR1 LNHDA, CDR2 SQIVND (reference sequence). This CDR3 has 13 amino acids. The V end was cut by 5 bases, the J end by 7 bases, with 15 bases between. The CDR3 spells CASSARLVGEQYF. The CDR3 bases are TGTGCCAGTAGTGCCAGACTAGTAGGGGAGCAGTACTTC.

The CDR3 DNA sequence: TGTGCCAGCAGTGAGGACAGGTACCAAGAGACCCAGTACTTC. It specifies CASSEDRYQETQYF. The genes are TRBV2 and TRBJ2-5; TRBD1 matches 7 bases. V shed 3 bases, J shed 0 bases, and the junction held 1 base outside the gene matches. Germline CDR1 SNHLY, CDR2 FYNNEI. The CDR3 extends over 14 amino acids. Using reference TRBV2 and TRBJ2-5 for the parts outside the CDR3, the full variable domain is EPEVTQTPSHQVTQMGQEVILRCVPISNHLYFYWYRQILGQKVEFLVSFYNNEISEKSEIFDDQFSVERPDGSNFTLKIRSTKLEDSAMYFCASSEDRYQETQYFGPGTRLLVL.

The V call is TRBV9, the J call TRBJ2-5; unclear D gene. V was shortened by 3 bases and J by 2 bases, with 11 bases between the two germline ends. Germline V gives CDR1 SGDLS, CDR2 YYNGEE. There are 14 residues in the CDR3. The CDR3 bases are TGTGCCAGCAGCGCCGACCCCAGGCAAGAGACCCAGTACTTC. This translates into CASSADPRQETQYF.

The chain links TRBV7-2 to TRBJ1-2, with 11 bases identical to TRBD1. V was clipped by 4 bases and J by 7 bases; unmatched bases: 5. The CDR3 has 14 amino acids. Germline V gene lookup returns CDR1 SGHTA and CDR2 FQGNSA. CDR3 in amino acids: CASSSRDRGGGYTF. In DNA form, the CDR3 reads TGTGCCAGCAGCTCCCGGGACAGGGGGGGTGGCTACACCTTC.

This sequence joins TRBV30 and TRBJ1-6; TRBD1 agrees at 7 bases. CDR1 and CDR2 (germline): GTSNPN, SVGIG (reference sequence). The CDR3 loop spans 14 amino acids. Unmatched junction bases numbered 5, after V lost 2 bases and J lost 7 bases. The CDR3 region is CAWSIGTENSPLHF. In DNA form, the CDR3 reads TGTGCCTGGAGTATTGGGACAGAAAATTCACCCCTCCACTTT.

This clone turned up a few times. The chain joins TRBV5-5 to TRBJ2-3, with TRBD2 matching over 9 bases. Germline V gene lookup returns CDR1 SGHKS and CDR2 YYEKEE (reference sequence). The CDR3 runs to 15 residues. Trimming cost V 3 bases and J 1 base; bases outside gene matches: 3. The DNA for the CDR3 is TGTGCCAGCAGCTCATGGACTAGCGGCACAGATACGCAGTATTTT. It is translated as CASSSWTSGTDTQYF.

This sequence joins TRBV5-4 and TRBJ2-7, with D tentatively TRBD2 (5 bases). This CDR3 has 14 residues. Trimming stripped 1 base from V and 6 bases from J, with 14 bases between. Germline loops: CDR1 SGHNT, CDR2 YYREEE (reference sequence). The CDR3 DNA reads as TGTGCCAGCAGCTTGAAGCCGGGGTTTTTCGAGCAGTACTTC. Its translation: CASSLKPGFFEQYF. Drawing the rest from reference TRBV5-4 and TRBJ2-7, the complete variable domain is ETGVTQSPTHLIKTRGQQVTLRCSSQSGHNTVSWYQQALGQGPQFIFQYYREEENGRGNFPPRFSGLQFPNYSSELNVNALELDDSALYLCASSLKPGFFEQYFGPGTRLTVT.

This chain connects TRBV4-3 to TRBJ2-3; TRBD2 matches at 7 bases. The CDR3 loop spans 17 amino acids. From germline, CDR1 is LGHNA and CDR2 YSLEER. The J segment lost 2 bases and the V segment lost 0 bases, leaving 8 bases of the junction unmatched. CDR3 DNA: TGCGCCAGCAGCCAAGAAACGGGAGGACGGAACACAGATACGCAGTATTTT. This translates into CASSQETGGRNTDTQYF.

V usage is TRBV7-8 and J usage is TRBJ2-7; D might be TRBD2 (5 bases). Germline lookup yields CDR1 SGHVS and CDR2 FQNEAQ. The CDR3 runs 14 residues. Trimming removed 1 base at V and 7 bases at J, with 14 bases between. The CDR3 loop reads CASSLEVRTGEQYF. For the CDR3, the DNA is TGTGCCAGCAGCTTAGAGGTCCGGACGGGGGAGCAGTACTTC.